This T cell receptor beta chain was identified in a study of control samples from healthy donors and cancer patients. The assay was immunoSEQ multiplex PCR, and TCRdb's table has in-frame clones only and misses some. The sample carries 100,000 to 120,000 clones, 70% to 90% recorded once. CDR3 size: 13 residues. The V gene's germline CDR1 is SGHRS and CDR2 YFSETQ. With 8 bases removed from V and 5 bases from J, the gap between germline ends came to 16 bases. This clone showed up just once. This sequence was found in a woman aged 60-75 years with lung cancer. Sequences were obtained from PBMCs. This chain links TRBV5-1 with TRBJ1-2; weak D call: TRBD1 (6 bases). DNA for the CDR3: TGCGCCAGTACTCCGGGACAAGCTTATGGCTACACCTTC. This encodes CASTPGQAYGYTF.